This entry concerns a single T cell receptor beta chain. Its specificity is unknown. The sample is drawn from a study of cytomegalovirus exposure and HLA in healthy donors. Study-level results: Rare TCR sequences predominated, though certain public TCRs were found in many donors.

The repertoire was sequenced with immunoSEQ multiplex PCR; TCRdb's copy has only in-frame clones and lacks some. The table shows 150,000 to 200,000 clones, with roughly nine tenths occurring only once. The length of the CDR3 is 10 residues. Germline CDR1 MNHNS, CDR2 SASEGT. Trimming took 4 bases from V and 13 from J, leaving 8 bases between them. The sequencing input was PBMCs. The sequence was obtained from a woman between 25 and 40 years old in good health and CMV-seronegative. V and J are TRBV6-1 and TRBJ2-4; the D is unclear. The CDR3 is CASSADLQYF. CDR3 DNA sequence: TGTGCCAGCAGTGCGGACCTGCAGTACTTC.